The 20 T cell receptor beta chains below were found in one sample sequenced in a study of cytomegalovirus exposure and HLA in healthy donors (dated by TCRdb to the late 2010s). Libraries were built with the immunoSEQ multiplex PCR assay. The multiplex PCR relied on a mix of 60 forward primers for TCR Vbeta segments and 13 reverse primers for TCR Jbeta segments. TCRdb stores this immuneACCESS table with in-frame sequences only. Part of the clones is absent; in the studies checked, under half of the shortfall reflects unresolved V genes, and no reason is known for the rest. The sample data list some 130,000 clones, and roughly 80% of these were observed just once. Roughly 2% of the sample comes from the top ten. Sample: PBMCs. These receptors were taken from a young man in good health and CMV-seronegative.

The rearrangement links TRBV5-1 to TRBJ2-1; 9 positions agree with TRBD1. The ends lost 4 bases at V and 1 base at J; junction bases unmatched: 3. Per germline, CDR1 SGHRS and CDR2 YFSETQ. CDR3 length equals 15 residues. Here the CDR3 reads CASSTGTGSYNEQFF. The CDR3 DNA sequence: TGCGCCAGCAGCACCGGGACAGGGTCCTACAATGAGCAGTTCTTC.

The DNA of the CDR3 is TGTGCCAGCAGCTTAGGTAGCGGAGCCCTCGGGGAGCTGTTTTTT. As protein: CASSLGSGALGELFF. The chain recombines TRBV11-1 with TRBJ2-2; maybe TRBD2 (6 bases). From germline, CDR1 is SGHAT and CDR2 FQDESV (reference sequence). This CDR3 has 15 residues. V gave up 1 base and J gave up 7 bases, with 13 bases separating them.

The chain combines TRBV6-1 with TRBJ1-5; tentatively, D is TRBD1 (5 bases). This CDR3 has 12 residues. Germline loops: CDR1 MNHNS, CDR2 SASEGT. V was trimmed by 10 bases and J by 0 bases, leaving 7 bases between them. CDR3 in DNA: TGTGCCATACAGGCTAGCAATCAGCCCCAGCATTTT. This gives the protein CAIQASNQPQHF.

The V and J genes are TRBV30 and TRBJ1-4, with 7 bases matching TRBD1. With V trimmed by 2 bases and J by 3 bases, 9 bases remained unmatched. Germline V gives CDR1 GTSNPN, CDR2 SVGIG (reference sequence). There are 16 residues in the CDR3. The CDR3 here is CAWSRGQRYSNEKLFF. In DNA, the CDR3 is TGTGCCTGGAGTCGGGGACAGCGTTACTCTAATGAAAAACTGTTTTTT.

The rearrangement joins TRBV5-1 to TRBJ1-5, with D perhaps TRBD1 (5 bases). The CDR3 is 17 residues long. V lost 6 bases and J 14 bases, leaving 33 bases between the germline ends. CDR1 is SGHRS, CDR2 YFSETQ, per germline. CDR3 loop: CASTPTRRDSSDQLEHF. CDR3 nucleotides: TGCGCCAGCACCCCAACCCGTAGGGACTCCAGCGATCAGCTCGAGCATTTT.

A few counts support this clone. The chain uses TRBV7-2 and TRBJ2-7; 7 positions agree with TRBD1. CDR1 SGHTA and CDR2 FQGNSA come from the germline V gene. The V and J ends lost 3 bases and 4 bases, in that order; junction bases with no gene match: 6. CDR3 length: 14 amino acids. CDR3 sequence (DNA): TGTGCCAGCAGCTTTGACAGGGTTGCTTACGAGCAGTACTTC. It yields the protein CASSFDRVAYEQYF.

The rearrangement links TRBV9 to TRBJ2-1; D ambiguous. Germline loops: CDR1 SGDLS, CDR2 YYNGEE. The CDR3 extends over 14 amino acids. V gave up 6 bases and J gave up 4 bases, with 14 bases separating them. The CDR3 DNA reads TGTGCCAGCACAAGGATGACTTCTTACAATGAGCAGTTCTTC. Translation: CASTRMTSYNEQFF.

This sequence joins TRBV10-3 and TRBJ1-1; 8 nucleotides agree with TRBD1. J was trimmed by 1 base and V by 2 bases; bases with no gene match: 0. The CDR3 has 14 amino acids. Per the germline V gene, CDR1 is ENHRY and CDR2 is SYGVKD. The CDR3 coding sequence is TGTGCCATCAGTGAGGGACAGGGGAACACTGAAGCTTTCTTT. Translated, it gives CAISEGQGNTEAFF.

The chain employs TRBV18 and TRBJ1-4, with TRBD1 matching over 9 bases. Trimming removed 5 bases from V and 4 bases from J; junction bases left unmatched: 5. The CDR3 covers 15 residues. CDR1 and CDR2 from the germline V gene are KGHSH and LQKENI. CDR3: CASSSTGGFNEKLFF. The DNA for the CDR3 is TGTGCCAGCTCATCGACAGGGGGTTTTAATGAAAAACTGTTTTTT.

V and J are TRBV28 and TRBJ2-7; D might be TRBD2 (5 bases). Trimming removed 1 base at V and 0 bases at J, with 7 bases between. The CDR3 consists of 14 residues. CDR1 and CDR2 from the germline V gene are MDHEN and SYDVKM. This CDR3 is CASSLFEGSYEQYF. The CDR3 region has the DNA TGTGCCAGCAGTTTATTTGAGGGCTCCTACGAGCAGTACTTC.

This clone was seen only once. V and J are TRBV9 and TRBJ2-1, with a possible D match to TRBD2 (5 bases). The CDR3 totals 15 residues. Germline V gene lookup returns CDR1 SGDLS and CDR2 YYNGEE. Trimming stripped 4 bases from V and 5 bases from J, with 16 bases between. The CDR3 loop reads CASSRSGDQNNEQFF. As DNA, the CDR3 is TGTGCCAGCAGCCGCTCCGGGGATCAGAACAATGAGCAGTTCTTC.

This chain uses TRBV6-4 with TRBJ2-3; TRBD1 matches 8 bases. J lost 4 bases, V lost 7 bases, and 7 bases had no gene match. In germline, CDR1 is MRHNA, CDR2 SNTAGT. The CDR3 loop spans 14 amino acids. CDR3 sequence reads: CASKETGDSDTQYF. DNA of the CDR3: TGTGCCAGCAAGGAGACAGGGGATTCAGATACGCAGTATTTT.

Remarks on this clone: The sample carries other DNA sequences with the same CDR3. This chain links TRBV10-1 with TRBJ2-7; TRBD2 aligns across 7 bases. The CDR3 sequence is 13 residues long. V lost 2 bases and J lost 3; bases outside the gene matches: 1. Germline assignment: CDR1 WNHNN and CDR2 SYGVQD (reference sequence). CDR3 DNA: TGCGCCAGCAGTGAGGGGACTAACTACGAGCAGTACTTC. It is translated as CASSEGTNYEQYF.

The CDR3 region has the DNA TGTGCCAGCTCACCAACTAGCGGGGGGGCCTATACGCAGTATTTT. Amino acids: CASSPTSGGAYTQYF. This sequence joins TRBV18 and TRBJ2-3; TRBD2 matches 13 bases. The length of the CDR3 is 15 residues. Germline V CDR1 and CDR2: KGHSH, LQKENI. V shed 2 bases and J 7 bases; nucleotides not matched to a gene: 3.

This clone has more than one count but fewer than ten. J is TRBJ1-2 and V is TRBV9, with 9 positions matching TRBD1. The CDR3 totals 15 residues. Per germline, CDR1 SGDLS and CDR2 YYNGEE. J was trimmed by 4 bases and V by 4 bases; bases with no gene match: 8. CDR3 nucleotides: TGTGCCAGCAGCCCAATTTCGGGACAGGGCTATGGCTACACCTTC. Translation: CASSPISGQGYGYTF.

The chain combines TRBV28 with TRBJ2-6; TRBD1 matches 7 bases. The length of the CDR3 is 19 residues. From germline, CDR1 is MDHEN and CDR2 SYDVKM. Trimming at V came to 5 bases and at J to 2 bases, leaving 15 bases not matched to a gene. The CDR3 here is CASSPRTGGSLAGANVLTF. For the CDR3, the DNA is TGTGCCAGCAGTCCAAGGACAGGTGGATCCCTCGCTGGGGCCAACGTCCTGACTTTC.

This clone was found a few times. This chain joins TRBV19 and TRBJ1-5; D gene uncertain. Germline CDR1 reads LNHDA; CDR2 reads SQIVND (reference sequence). This CDR3 is 15 amino acids long. The germline V and J ends were trimmed by 2 bases and 0 bases, with 8 bases remaining between them. For the CDR3, the DNA is TGTGCCAGTAGTATAACAGTACATAGCAATCAGCCCCAGCATTTT. Encoded protein: CASSITVHSNQPQHF.

CDR3 amino acids: CASSSGGSVADTQYF. CDR3 nucleotides: TGTGCCAGCAGTTCGGGCGGGAGTGTTGCAGATACGCAGTATTTT. The chain uses TRBV2 and TRBJ2-3; 7 nucleotides agree with TRBD2. The CDR3 has 15 amino acids. From germline, CDR1 is SNHLY and CDR2 FYNNEI. The V gene end was trimmed by 5 bases and the J gene end by 4 bases; junction bases not matched to a gene: 9.

The genes are TRBV10-1 and TRBJ2-7; TRBD2 matches 7 bases. The V gene end was trimmed by 4 bases and the J gene end by 2 bases; junction bases not matched to a gene: 5. The germline V gene has CDR1 WNHNN and CDR2 SYGVQD (reference sequence). This CDR3 region has 14 residues. CDR3 loop: CASSGERGTYEQYF. As DNA, the CDR3 is TGCGCCAGCAGTGGTGAGCGGGGCACCTACGAGCAGTACTTC.

The V call is TRBV5-6, the J call TRBJ2-2; D is unresolved. CDR1 is SGHDT, CDR2 YYEEEE, per germline. Trimming shortened V by 3 bases and J by 0 bases, and 6 bases separated the two germline ends. The CDR3 contains 14 residues. The CDR3 is CASSWQTNTGELFF. CDR3 coding DNA: TGTGCCAGCAGCTGGCAAACGAACACCGGGGAGCTGTTTTTT.